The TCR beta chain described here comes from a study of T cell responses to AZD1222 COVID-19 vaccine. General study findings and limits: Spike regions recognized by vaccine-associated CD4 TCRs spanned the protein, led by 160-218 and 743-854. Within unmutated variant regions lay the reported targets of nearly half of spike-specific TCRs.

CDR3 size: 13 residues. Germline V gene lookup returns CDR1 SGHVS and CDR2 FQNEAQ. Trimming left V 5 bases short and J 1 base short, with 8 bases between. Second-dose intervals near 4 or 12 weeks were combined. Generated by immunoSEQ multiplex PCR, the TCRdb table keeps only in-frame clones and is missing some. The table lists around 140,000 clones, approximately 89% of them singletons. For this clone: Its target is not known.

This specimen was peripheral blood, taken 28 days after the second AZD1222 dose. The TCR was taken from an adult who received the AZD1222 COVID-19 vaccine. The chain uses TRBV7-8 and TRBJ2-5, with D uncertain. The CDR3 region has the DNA TGTGCCAGCAGCCCCCAGGCCCAAGAGACCCAGTACTTC. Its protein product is CASSPQAQETQYF. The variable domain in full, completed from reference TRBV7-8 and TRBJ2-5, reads GAGVSQSPRYKVAKRGQDVALRCDPISGHVSLFWYQQALGQGPEFLTYFQNEAQLDKSGLPSDRFFAERPEGSVSTLKIQRTQQEDSAVYLCASSPQAQETQYFGPGTRLLVL.